The 13 T cell receptor beta chains below were found in one sample sequenced in a study of T cells in Graves' hyperthyroidism and ophthalmopathy. There were TCR beta CDR3 regions amplified from RNA transcripts. The HTBI set primed first-round TCR CDR3 RT-PCR. TCRdb used MiXCR to reprocess the multiplex PCR reads, holding one entry per CDR3 protein. Here the sample spans fewer than 700,000 distinct CDR3 sequences, 15% to 20% being singletons. Sample: blood. The origin of the receptors is a woman under 30 with Graves' ophthalmopathy.

V and J are TRBV5-1 and TRBJ2-7, with TRBD1 identical over 9 bases. Germline trimming cut 2 bases from V and 5 bases from J; bases unmatched to any gene: 5. The CDR3 contains 14 residues. Germline CDR1 reads SGHRS; CDR2 reads YFSETQ. The CDR3 DNA reads TGCGCCAGCAGCTTAACAGGGGGCAGCGACGAGCAGTACTTC. Protein product: CASSLTGGSDEQYF. The entire variable domain, with the rest obtained from reference TRBV5-1 and TRBJ2-7, is as follows: KAGVTQTPRYLIKTRGQQVTLSCSPISGHRSVSWYQQTPGQGLQFLFEYFSETQRNKGNFPGRFSGRQFSNSRSEMNVSTLELGDSALYLCASSLTGGSDEQYFGPGTRLTVT.

This clonotype has at least ten counts. The J gene is TRBJ2-3, the V gene TRBV7-8; TRBD2 aligns across 8 bases. CDR1 is SGHVS, CDR2 FQNEAQ, per germline. The CDR3 is 18 amino acids. Trimming took 1 base from V and 1 from J; bases not matched to a gene: 10. CDR3 amino acids: CASSLVSGGGSGTDTQYF. DNA of the CDR3: TGTGCCAGCAGCTTAGTGTCGGGAGGGGGGTCAGGCACAGATACGCAGTATTTT.

The chain recombines TRBV7-2 with TRBJ1-2, with TRBD1 matching 9 bases. Germline assignment: CDR1 SGHTA and CDR2 FQGNSA. Losses at the gene ends were 10 bases for V and 8 bases for J; bases not matched to a gene: 14. The CDR3 runs 14 residues. The CDR3 DNA follows: TGTGCCACCATCTACTGGGGGACAGGGAGCGGCTACACCTTC. It codes for CATIYWGTGSGYTF.

This clonotype was counted ten times or more. This chain links TRBV5-5 with TRBJ2-1; TRBD1 might be the D (6 bases). Trimming removed 7 bases from V and 6 bases from J, with 20 bases in between. The CDR3 contains 15 residues. The V gene's germline CDR1 is SGHKS and CDR2 YYEKEE (reference sequence). This CDR3 is CASRRGGVNLNEQFF. In nucleotides, the CDR3 is TGTGCCAGCCGACGAGGGGGTGTCAATCTCAATGAGCAGTTCTTC.

This clonotype was observed a handful of times. V is TRBV27 and J is TRBJ2-2; TRBD2 might be the D (6 bases). Deletions cut 5 bases from V and 1 base from J, with 11 bases between. This CDR3 region has 15 residues. From germline, CDR1 is MNHEY and CDR2 SMNVEV (reference sequence). The CDR3 protein is CASSTGLLNTGELFF. For the CDR3, the DNA is TGTGCCAGCAGTACGGGACTCTTGAACACCGGGGAGCTGTTTTTT.

This clonotype was counted a single time. One base away lies a much larger clone, so this may be a sequencing read error. The chain is built from TRBV5-1 and TRBJ2-1; 9 bases line up with TRBD2. The germline gives CDR1 SGHRS, CDR2 YFSETQ. This CDR3 comprises 17 residues. The chain's CDR3 is CASSFGLAGRRTNGQFF. CDR3 coding DNA: TGCGCCAGCAGCTTTGGCCTAGCGGGACGTCGGACCAATGGGCAGTTCTTC.

The chain joins TRBV6-2 or TRBV6-3 to TRBJ2-3, with 8 nucleotides matching TRBD2. The germline gives CDR1 MNHEY, CDR2 SVGEGT. The CDR3 runs to 16 residues. The V and J ends lost 6 bases and 4 bases, in that order; junction bases with no gene match: 12. The CDR3 nucleotides read TGTGCCAGCAGCCACGGACTAGCCTTGGGCCCAGATACGCAGTATTTT. Its translation: CASSHGLALGPDTQYF.

This clonotype was recorded a few times. The chain is built from TRBV15 and TRBJ2-3; D possibly corresponds to TRBD2 (5 bases). This CDR3 spans 16 amino acids. Germline CDR1 and CDR2: LNHNV and YYDKDF (reference sequence). Trimming cost V 0 bases and J 3 bases, with 13 bases left between them. The chain's CDR3 is CATSRDLRVRTDTQYF. The CDR3 DNA reads as TGTGCCACCAGCAGAGATCTGAGGGTGAGGACAGATACGCAGTATTTT.

This clonotype appeared many times. This rearrangement joins TRBV28 to TRBJ1-2; D remains ambiguous. The CDR3 spans 16 residues. Germline values: CDR1 MDHEN, CDR2 SYDVKM. V was pared by 2 bases and J by 4 bases, with 17 bases between. DNA for the CDR3: TGTGCCAGCAGTTTAGACCGGGCCTCAGGTAGCTATGGCTACACCTTC. Amino acids: CASSLDRASGSYGYTF.

CDR3 nucleotides: TGTGCCAGCAGCTCGGAAGGAATCCTCGTATACGAGCAGTACTTC. This translates into CASSSEGILVYEQYF. The V gene is TRBV5-8, the J gene TRBJ2-7; D is unresolved. The CDR3 has 15 amino acids. Trimming removed 3 bases at V and 4 bases at J, with 17 bases between. The germline V gene encodes CDR1 SGHTS and CDR2 YDEGEE.

In regard to this clonotype: This clone may be a read error of a much larger clone one base away. This sequence joins TRBV6-1 and TRBJ1-4, with D unresolved. The CDR3 spans 14 residues. Germline CDR1 MNHNS, CDR2 SASEGT. V gave up 8 bases and J gave up 7 bases, with 17 bases separating them. In DNA, the CDR3 is TGTGCCAGCGGCAAGAGTTCAACTCGTGAAAAACTGTTTTTT. This translates into CASGKSSTREKLFF.

This chain links TRBV28 with TRBJ1-6; a weak D match, TRBD1 (6 bases). V was clipped by 7 bases and J by 7 bases, with 17 bases between them. From germline, CDR1 is MDHEN and CDR2 SYDVKM. The CDR3 totals 15 residues. CDR3 sequence (DNA): TGTGCCAGCACTACGGACGGCAGGGGAAATTCACCCCTCCACTTT. Translation: CASTTDGRGNSPLHF. Drawing the rest from reference TRBV28 and TRBJ1-6, the complete variable domain is DVKVTQSSRYLVKRTGEKVFLECVQDMDHENMFWYRQDPGLGLRLIYFSYDVKMKEKGDIPEGYSVSREKKERFSLILESASTNQTSMYLCASTTDGRGNSPLHFGNGTRLTVT.

This clonotype has just a few counts. V and J are TRBV19 and TRBJ1-5; D perhaps matches TRBD1 (5 bases). CDR1 is LNHDA, CDR2 SQIVND, per germline (reference sequence). Deletions cut 3 bases from V and 0 bases from J, with 18 bases between. The CDR3 covers 18 residues. The CDR3 DNA reads TGTGCCAGTAGTATCGGCAGAGGGGAGATGGGTAGCAATCAGCCCCAGCATTTT. It codes for CASSIGRGEMGSNQPQHF.